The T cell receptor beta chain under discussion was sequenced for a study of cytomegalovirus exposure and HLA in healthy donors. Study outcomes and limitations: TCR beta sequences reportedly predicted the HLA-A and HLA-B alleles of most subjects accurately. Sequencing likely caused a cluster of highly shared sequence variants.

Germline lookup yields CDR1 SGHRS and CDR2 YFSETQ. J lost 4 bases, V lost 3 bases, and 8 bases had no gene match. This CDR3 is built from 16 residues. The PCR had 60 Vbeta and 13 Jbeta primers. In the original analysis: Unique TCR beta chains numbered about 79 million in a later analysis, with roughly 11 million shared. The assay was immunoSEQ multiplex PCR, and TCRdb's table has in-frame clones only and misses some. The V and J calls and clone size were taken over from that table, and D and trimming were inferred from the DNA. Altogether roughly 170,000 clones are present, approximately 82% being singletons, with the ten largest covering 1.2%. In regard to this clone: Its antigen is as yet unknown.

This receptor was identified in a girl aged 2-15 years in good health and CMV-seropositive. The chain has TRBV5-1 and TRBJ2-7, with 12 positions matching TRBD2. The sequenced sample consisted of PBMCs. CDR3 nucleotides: TGCGCCAGCAGCTGGGCGACTAGCGGGAGTGTTTACGAGCAGTACTTC. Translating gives CASSWATSGSVYEQYF.